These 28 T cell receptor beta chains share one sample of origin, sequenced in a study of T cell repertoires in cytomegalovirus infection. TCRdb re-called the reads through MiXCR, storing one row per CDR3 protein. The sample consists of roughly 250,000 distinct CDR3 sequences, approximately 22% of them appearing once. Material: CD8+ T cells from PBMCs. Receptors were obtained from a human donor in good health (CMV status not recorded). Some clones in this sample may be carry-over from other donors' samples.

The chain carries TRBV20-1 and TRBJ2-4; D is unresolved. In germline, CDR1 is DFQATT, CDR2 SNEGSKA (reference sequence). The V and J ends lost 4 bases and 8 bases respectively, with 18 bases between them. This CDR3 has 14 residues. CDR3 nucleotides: TGCAGTGCTACTGACACCCCCCCATCATACATTCAGTACTTC. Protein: CSATDTPPSYIQYF.

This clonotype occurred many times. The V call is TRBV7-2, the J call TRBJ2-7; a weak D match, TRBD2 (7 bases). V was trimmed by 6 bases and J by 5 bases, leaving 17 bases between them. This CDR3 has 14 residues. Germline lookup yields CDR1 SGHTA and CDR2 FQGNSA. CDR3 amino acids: CASSYRGAVNEQYF. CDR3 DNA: TGTGCCAGCAGTTATCGGGGGGCTGTCAACGAGCAGTACTTC.

CDR3 DNA sequence: TGTGCCAGCAGCCAAGATAGCGACCATATGCAGTATTTT. Translation: CASSQDSDHMQYF. This sequence joins TRBV4-2 and TRBJ2-3; possible D gene TRBD2, 5 bases. Per the germline V gene, CDR1 is LGHNA and CDR2 is YNFKEQ. Trimming took 0 bases from V and 11 from J, leaving 12 bases between them. The CDR3 totals 13 residues.

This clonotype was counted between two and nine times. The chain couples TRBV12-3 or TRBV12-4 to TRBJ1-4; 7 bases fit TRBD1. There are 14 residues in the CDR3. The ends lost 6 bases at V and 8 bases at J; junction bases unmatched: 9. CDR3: CASSRRQGKEKLFF. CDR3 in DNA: TGTGCCAGCAGCCGAAGACAGGGAAAGGAAAAACTGTTTTTT.

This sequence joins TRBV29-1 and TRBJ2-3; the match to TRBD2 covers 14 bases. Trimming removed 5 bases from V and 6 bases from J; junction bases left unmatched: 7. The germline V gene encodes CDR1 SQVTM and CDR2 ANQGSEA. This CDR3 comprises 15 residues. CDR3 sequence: CSVRGLAGAGDTQYF. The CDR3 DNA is TGCAGCGTTCGGGGACTAGCGGGGGCAGGGGATACGCAGTATTTT.

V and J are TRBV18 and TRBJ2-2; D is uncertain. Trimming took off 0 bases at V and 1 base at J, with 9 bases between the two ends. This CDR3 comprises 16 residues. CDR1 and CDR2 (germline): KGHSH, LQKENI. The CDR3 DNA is TGTGCCAGCTCACCACCTGTTGATAGGAACACCGGGGAGCTGTTTTTT. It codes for CASSPPVDRNTGELFF.

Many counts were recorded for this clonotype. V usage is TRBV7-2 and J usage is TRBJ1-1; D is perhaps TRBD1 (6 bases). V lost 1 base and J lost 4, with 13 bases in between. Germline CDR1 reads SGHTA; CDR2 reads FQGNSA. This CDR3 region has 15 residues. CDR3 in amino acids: CASSLDTGWGTEAFF. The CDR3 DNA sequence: TGTGCCAGCAGCTTAGATACAGGGTGGGGCACTGAAGCTTTCTTT. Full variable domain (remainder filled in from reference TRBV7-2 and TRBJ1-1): GAGVSQSPSNKVTEKGKDVELRCDPISGHTALYWYRQSLGQGLEFLIYFQGNSAPDKSGLPSDRFSAERTGGSVSTLTIQRTQQEDSAVYLCASSLDTGWGTEAFFGQGTRLTVV.

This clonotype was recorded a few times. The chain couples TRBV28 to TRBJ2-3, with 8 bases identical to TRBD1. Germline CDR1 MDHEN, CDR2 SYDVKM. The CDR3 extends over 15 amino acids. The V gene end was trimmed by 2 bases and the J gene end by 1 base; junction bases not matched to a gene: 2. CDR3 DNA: TGTGCCAGCAGTTTAGGGACAGGAGGCACAGATACGCAGTATTTT. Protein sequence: CASSLGTGGTDTQYF.

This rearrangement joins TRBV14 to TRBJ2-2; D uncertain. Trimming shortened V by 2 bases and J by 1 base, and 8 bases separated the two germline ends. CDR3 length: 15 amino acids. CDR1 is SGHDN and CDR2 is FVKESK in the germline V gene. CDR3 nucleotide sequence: TGTGCCAGCAGCCAATCCCGCCTGAACACCGGGGAGCTGTTTTTT. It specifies CASSQSRLNTGELFF.

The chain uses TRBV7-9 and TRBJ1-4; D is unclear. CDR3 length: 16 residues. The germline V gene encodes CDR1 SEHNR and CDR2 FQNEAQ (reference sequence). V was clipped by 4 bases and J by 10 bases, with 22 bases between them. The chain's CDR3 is CASSSSDGRPSGKLFF. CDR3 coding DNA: TGTGCCAGCAGCTCCTCAGACGGACGGCCGTCAGGAAAACTGTTTTTT.

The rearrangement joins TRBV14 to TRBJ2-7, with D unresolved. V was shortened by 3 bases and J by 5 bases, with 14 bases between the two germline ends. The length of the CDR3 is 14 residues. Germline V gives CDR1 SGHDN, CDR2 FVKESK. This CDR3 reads CASSHWTDPNEQYF. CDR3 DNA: TGTGCCAGCAGCCATTGGACGGATCCTAACGAGCAGTACTTC. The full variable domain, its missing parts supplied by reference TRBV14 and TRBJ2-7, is EAGVTQFPSHSVIEKGQTVTLRCDPISGHDNLYWYRRVMGKEIKFLLHFVKESKQDESGMPNNRFLAERTGGTYSTLKVQPAELEDSGVYFCASSHWTDPNEQYFGPGTRLTVT.

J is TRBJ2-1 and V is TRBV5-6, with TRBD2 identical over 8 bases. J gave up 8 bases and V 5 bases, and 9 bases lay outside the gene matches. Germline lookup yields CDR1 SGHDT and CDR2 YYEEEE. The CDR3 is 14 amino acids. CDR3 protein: CASRTGTRVDEQFF. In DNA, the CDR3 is TGTGCCAGCAGAACCGGGACTAGGGTCGATGAGCAGTTCTTC. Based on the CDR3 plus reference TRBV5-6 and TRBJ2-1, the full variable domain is DAGVTQSPTHLIKTRGQQVTLRCSPKSGHDTVSWYQQALGQGPQFIFQYYEEEERQRGNFPDRFSGHQFPNYSSELNVNALLLGDSALYLCASRTGTRVDEQFFGPGTRLTVL.

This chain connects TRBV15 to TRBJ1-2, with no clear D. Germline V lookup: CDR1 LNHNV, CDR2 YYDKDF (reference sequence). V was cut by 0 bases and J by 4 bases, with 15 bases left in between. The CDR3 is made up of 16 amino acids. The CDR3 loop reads CATSRDRTDLGYGYTF. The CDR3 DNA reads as TGTGCCACCAGCAGAGATCGCACGGACCTCGGCTATGGCTACACCTTC.

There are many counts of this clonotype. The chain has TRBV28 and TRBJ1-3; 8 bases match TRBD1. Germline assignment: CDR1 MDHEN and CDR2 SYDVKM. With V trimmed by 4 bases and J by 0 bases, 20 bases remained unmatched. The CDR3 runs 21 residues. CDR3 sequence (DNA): TGTGCCAGCAGTTCCCTCGGACAGGGCATCCTCTGGGTGAACTCTGGAAACACCATATATTTT. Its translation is CASSSLGQGILWVNSGNTIYF.

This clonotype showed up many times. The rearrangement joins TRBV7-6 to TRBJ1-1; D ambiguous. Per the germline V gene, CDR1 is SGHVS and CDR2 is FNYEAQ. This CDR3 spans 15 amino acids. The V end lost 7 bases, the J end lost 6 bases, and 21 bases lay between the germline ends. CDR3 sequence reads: CASTLSSQLVAEAFF. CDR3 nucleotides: TGTGCCAGCACCCTTTCGTCTCAGTTGGTCGCTGAAGCTTTCTTT.

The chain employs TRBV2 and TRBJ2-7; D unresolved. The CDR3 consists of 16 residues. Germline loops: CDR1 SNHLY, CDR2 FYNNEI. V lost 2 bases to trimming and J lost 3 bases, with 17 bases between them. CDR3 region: CASSEFRPQIGYEQYF. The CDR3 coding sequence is TGTGCCAGCAGTGAATTCAGACCCCAAATCGGCTACGAGCAGTACTTC.

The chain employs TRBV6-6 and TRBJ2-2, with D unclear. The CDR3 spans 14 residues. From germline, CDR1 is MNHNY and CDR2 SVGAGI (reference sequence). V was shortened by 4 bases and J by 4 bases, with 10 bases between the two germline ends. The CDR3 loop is CASSSPVVTGELFF. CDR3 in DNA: TGTGCCAGCAGTTCCCCTGTGGTCACCGGGGAGCTGTTTTTT.

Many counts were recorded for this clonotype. The CDR3 DNA reads as TGCAGCGTTGAAGATCTAGGGTTTGGCTACACCTTC. Its translation is CSVEDLGFGYTF. V and J are TRBV29-1 and TRBJ1-2; D gene ambiguous. The germline V gene encodes CDR1 SQVTM and CDR2 ANQGSEA. This CDR3 is 12 amino acids long. Trimming pared 0 bases from V and 7 bases from J, leaving 9 bases between.

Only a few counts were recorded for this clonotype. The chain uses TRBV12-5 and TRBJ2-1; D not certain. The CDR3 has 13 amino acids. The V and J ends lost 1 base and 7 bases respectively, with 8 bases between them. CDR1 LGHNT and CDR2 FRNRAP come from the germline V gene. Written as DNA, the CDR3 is TGTGCTAGTGGTTTGGGCCCCCCAAATGAGCAGTTCTTC. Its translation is CASGLGPPNEQFF.

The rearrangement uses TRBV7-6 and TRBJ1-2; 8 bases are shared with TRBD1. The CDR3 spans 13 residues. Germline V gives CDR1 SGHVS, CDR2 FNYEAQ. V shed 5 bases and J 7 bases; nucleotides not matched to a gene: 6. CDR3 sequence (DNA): TGTGCCAGCAGCACCTTGACAGGGGTTGGCTACACCTTC. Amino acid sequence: CASSTLTGVGYTF.

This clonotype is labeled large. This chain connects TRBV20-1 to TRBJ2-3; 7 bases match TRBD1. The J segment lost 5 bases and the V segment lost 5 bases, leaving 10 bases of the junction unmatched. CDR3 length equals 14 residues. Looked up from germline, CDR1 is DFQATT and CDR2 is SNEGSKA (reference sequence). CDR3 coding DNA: TGCAGTGCTTCTATACTAACAGGGGAAGATACGCAGTATTTT. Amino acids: CSASILTGEDTQYF.

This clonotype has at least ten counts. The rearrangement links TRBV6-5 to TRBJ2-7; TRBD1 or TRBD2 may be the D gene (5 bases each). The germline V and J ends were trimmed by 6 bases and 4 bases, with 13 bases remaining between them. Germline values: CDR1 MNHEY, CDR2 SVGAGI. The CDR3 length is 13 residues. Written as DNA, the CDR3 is TGTGCCAGCAGCCAGGGACGGATTTACGAGCAGTACTTC. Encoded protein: CASSQGRIYEQYF.

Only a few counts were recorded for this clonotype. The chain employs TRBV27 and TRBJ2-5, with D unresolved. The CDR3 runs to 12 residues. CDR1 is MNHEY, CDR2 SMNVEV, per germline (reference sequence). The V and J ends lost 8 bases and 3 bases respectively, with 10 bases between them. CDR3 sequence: CASGRNEETQYF. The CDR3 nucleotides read TGTGCCAGCGGCCGGAATGAAGAGACCCAGTACTTC.

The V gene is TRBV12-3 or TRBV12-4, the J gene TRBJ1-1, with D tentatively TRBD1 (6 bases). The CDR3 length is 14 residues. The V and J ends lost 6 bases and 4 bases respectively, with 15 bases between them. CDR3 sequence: CASRRTGIVTEAFF. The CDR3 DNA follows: TGTGCCAGCAGAAGAACAGGGATTGTCACTGAAGCTTTCTTT.

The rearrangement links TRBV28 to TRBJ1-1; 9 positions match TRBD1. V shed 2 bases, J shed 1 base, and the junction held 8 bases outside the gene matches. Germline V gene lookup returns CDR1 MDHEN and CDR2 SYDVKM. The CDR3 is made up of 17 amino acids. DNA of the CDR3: TGTGCCAGCAGTTTACCGGGACAGGGATGGGGGAACACTGAAGCTTTCTTT. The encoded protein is CASSLPGQGWGNTEAFF.

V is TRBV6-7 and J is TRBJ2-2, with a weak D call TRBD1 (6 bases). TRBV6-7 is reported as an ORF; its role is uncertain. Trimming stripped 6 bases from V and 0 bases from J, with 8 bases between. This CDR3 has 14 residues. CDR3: CASSGTPNTGELFF. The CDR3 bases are TGTGCCAGCAGCGGGACACCGAACACCGGGGAGCTGTTTTTT.

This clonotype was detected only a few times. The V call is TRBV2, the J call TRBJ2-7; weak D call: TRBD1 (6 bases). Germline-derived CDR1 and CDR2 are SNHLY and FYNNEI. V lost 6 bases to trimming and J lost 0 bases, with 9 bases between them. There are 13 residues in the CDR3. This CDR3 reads CASSTGSSYEQYF. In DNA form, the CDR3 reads TGTGCCAGCAGCACAGGGAGCTCCTACGAGCAGTACTTC.

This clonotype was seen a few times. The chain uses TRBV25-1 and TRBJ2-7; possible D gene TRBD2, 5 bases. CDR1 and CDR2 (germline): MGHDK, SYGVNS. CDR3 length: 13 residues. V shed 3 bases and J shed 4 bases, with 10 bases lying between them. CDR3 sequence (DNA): TGTGCCAGCAGTGAGAACGGGGTATACGAGCAGTACTTC. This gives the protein CASSENGVYEQYF.